Here is one TCR beta chain with its context. The target antigen is unknown. Only in-frame clones appear in the TCRdb table, and some are missing; sequencing was by immunoSEQ multiplex PCR. The profile covers approximately 43,000 clones, with about 90% appearing a single time and 0.7% taken by the ten largest. With 9 bases removed from V and 0 bases from J, the gap between germline ends came to 18 bases. The CDR3 length is 15 residues. The germline CDR1 and CDR2 sequences are SNHLY and FYNNEI. CD4+CD25+CD127- Tregs, CD4+CD25- non-Tregs, CD4 and CD8 cells were sorted. An overnight rest at 37°C with around 200 IU/ml IL-2 preceded regulatory T cell sorting from thawed PBMCs. These data come from a study of Tregs in tolerant kidney transplant recipients. Whole-study results and caveats: The most relevant donor-specific Treg TCRbeta repertoire apparently came from expansion with activated donor B cells. Few patients were studied, so findings need validation in larger groups.

The TCR sequence derives from a human donor in good health. The sample taken for sequencing was Tregs from blood. This chain links TRBV2 with TRBJ2-7; D might be TRBD1 (6 bases). The CDR3 DNA follows: TGTGCCAGAAAAATGGGGGCTTCAGACTCCTACGAGCAGTACTTC. Amino acids: CARKMGASDSYEQYF.